These 21 T cell receptor beta chains were all obtained from the same sample, sequenced in a study of cytomegalovirus exposure and HLA in healthy donors. 13 Jbeta primers and 60 Vbeta primers were used for the PCR. TCRdb's copy holds only in-frame clones and misses some; the assay was immunoSEQ multiplex PCR. The sample holds around 180,000 clones; around 82% are singletons and the top ten take 1.5% to 2%. Sequenced input: PBMCs. The receptors derive from a man between 18 and 35 years old in good health and CMV-seronegative.

In its sample, this clone was seen a few times. The chain is built from TRBV9 and TRBJ2-2; no clear D gene. The V end lost 3 bases, the J end lost 0 bases, and 12 bases lay between the germline ends. Germline V CDR1 and CDR2: SGDLS, YYNGEE. The CDR3 covers 16 residues. CDR3 residues: CASSERSAANTGELFF. The DNA of the CDR3 is TGTGCCAGCAGCGAACGGAGTGCAGCGAACACCGGGGAGCTGTTTTTT.

The rearrangement links TRBV4-3 to TRBJ2-6; TRBD1 matches 8 bases. Germline V lookup: CDR1 LGHNA, CDR2 YSLEER. The V segment lost 4 bases and the J segment 0 bases; nucleotides outside the gene matches: 5. The CDR3 length is 17 residues. Written as DNA, the CDR3 is TGCGCCAGCAGCCTCGGACAGGGCGCCTCTGGGGCCAACGTCCTGACTTTC. It translates to CASSLGQGASGANVLTF.

This clone was recorded many times. The chain couples TRBV6-4 to TRBJ2-2; maybe TRBD1 (6 bases). Trimming took 3 bases from V and 4 from J, leaving 12 bases between them. Looked up from germline, CDR1 is MRHNA and CDR2 is SNTAGT. The CDR3 is made up of 15 amino acids. The CDR3 region has the DNA TGTGCCAGCAGTGATTCCCTGGACAGCACCGGGGAGCTGTTTTTT. This gives the protein CASSDSLDSTGELFF.

This clone was detected only a few times. The chain recombines TRBV10-3 with TRBJ2-1, with 10 bases that match TRBD2. The V gene's germline CDR1 is ENHRY and CDR2 SYGVKD. V lost 5 bases and J lost 10; bases outside the gene matches: 5. This CDR3 spans 13 amino acids. The CDR3, as DNA: TGTGCCATCAGTACCCTAGCGGGAGAAGAGCAGTTCTTC. Protein sequence: CAISTLAGEEQFF.

The chain recombines TRBV7-6 with TRBJ2-7, with a weak D call TRBD2 (6 bases). Germline CDR1 is SGHVS and CDR2 is FNYEAQ. V gave up 6 bases and J gave up 0 bases, with 15 bases separating them. The CDR3 contains 15 residues. The DNA for the CDR3 is TGTGCCAGCAGTTTCGAAGCGGGCTTCTCCTACGAGCAGTACTTC. It is translated as CASSFEAGFSYEQYF.

This clone was recorded only once. This rearrangement joins TRBV4-3 to TRBJ2-2; 10 nucleotides agree with TRBD2. Germline CDR1 reads LGHNA; CDR2 reads YSLEER. The J segment lost 2 bases and the V segment lost 0 bases, leaving 6 bases of the junction unmatched. The CDR3 has 18 residues. The CDR3 loop reads CASSQDSKLAGNTGELFF. In DNA, the CDR3 is TGCGCCAGCAGCCAAGATTCAAAACTAGCGGGAAACACCGGGGAGCTGTTTTTT.

V usage is TRBV13 and J usage is TRBJ2-7, with 11 positions matching TRBD2. The CDR3 has 16 residues. Germline CDR1 reads PRHDT; CDR2 reads FYEKMQ (reference sequence). The V gene end was trimmed by 5 bases and the J gene end by 3 bases; junction bases not matched to a gene: 9. CDR3 bases: TGTGCCAGCAGCCCTACGCCGGGACTAGCGGACTACGAGCAGTACTTC. It translates to CASSPTPGLADYEQYF.

This sequence joins TRBV7-3 and TRBJ2-3, with D maybe TRBD2 (6 bases). CDR3 length: 18 amino acids. CDR1 and CDR2 from the germline V gene are SGHTA and FQGTGA. Trimming pared 1 base from V and 1 base from J, leaving 18 bases between. CDR3 in amino acids: CASSLIPGLPAGTDTQYF. CDR3 in DNA: TGTGCCAGCAGCTTAATTCCGGGACTCCCGGCCGGCACAGATACGCAGTATTTT.

V gene TRBV11-2 combines with J gene TRBJ1-1; maybe TRBD1 (5 bases). V lost 2 bases and J 7 bases, leaving 17 bases between the germline ends. CDR1 and CDR2 from the germline V gene are SGHAT and FQNNGV. The CDR3 length is 15 residues. The CDR3 region is CASSLTRRGMNEAFF. CDR3 sequence (DNA): TGTGCCAGCAGCTTAACGCGGCGGGGGATGAATGAAGCTTTCTTT. The full variable domain, with the rest looked up from reference TRBV11-2 and TRBJ1-1, is EAGVAQSPRYKIIEKRQSVAFWCNPISGHATLYWYQQILGQGPKLLIQFQNNGVVDDSQLPKDRFSAERLKGVDSTLKIQPAKLEDSAVYLCASSLTRRGMNEAFFGQGTRLTVV.

The V call is TRBV7-2, the J call TRBJ2-2; 9 bases match TRBD2. Trimming cost V 0 bases and J 5 bases; bases outside gene matches: 7. The CDR3 totals 17 residues. The V gene's germline CDR1 is SGHTA and CDR2 FQGNSA. CDR3 bases: TGTGCCAGCAGCTTAGCGAAGGCGGGGGGGGTAACCGGGGAGCTGTTTTTT. It is translated as CASSLAKAGGVTGELFF. The variable domain in full, completed from reference TRBV7-2 and TRBJ2-2, reads GAGVSQSPSNKVTEKGKDVELRCDPISGHTALYWYRQSLGQGLEFLIYFQGNSAPDKSGLPSDRFSAERTGGSVSTLTIQRTQQEDSAVYLCASSLAKAGGVTGELFFGEGSRLTVL.

The genes are TRBV5-1 and TRBJ1-1, with TRBD1 matching over 8 bases. The CDR3 covers 16 residues. Germline CDR1 reads SGHRS; CDR2 reads YFSETQ. V gave up 0 bases and J gave up 4 bases; unmatched junction bases: 8. The CDR3 sequence: CASSLGPGGPSTEAFF. For the CDR3, the DNA is TGCGCCAGCAGCTTGGGCCCAGGGGGCCCCAGCACTGAAGCTTTCTTT.

V gene TRBV7-2 combines with J gene TRBJ2-1, with TRBD2 identical over 10 bases. CDR1 SGHTA and CDR2 FQGNSA come from the germline V gene. This CDR3 has 16 amino acids. V shed 2 bases and J 12 bases; nucleotides not matched to a gene: 13. CDR3 loop: CASSLRSGERGGWQFF. CDR3 nucleotides: TGTGCCAGCAGCTTACGGTCGGGTGAGCGGGGGGGCTGGCAGTTCTTC. Full variable domain (outside the CDR3, taken from reference TRBV7-2 and TRBJ2-1): GAGVSQSPSNKVTEKGKDVELRCDPISGHTALYWYRQSLGQGLEFLIYFQGNSAPDKSGLPSDRFSAERTGGSVSTLTIQRTQQEDSAVYLCASSLRSGERGGWQFFGPGTRLTVL.

The chain combines TRBV4-1 with TRBJ1-1; no reliable D call. The CDR3 consists of 13 residues. CDR1 and CDR2 (germline): MGHRA, YSYEKL. The ends were cut back, 7 bases at V and 1 base at J, with 10 bases in the middle. CDR3 protein: CASNPTGNTEAFF. The CDR3 DNA reads TGCGCCAGCAACCCGACGGGGAACACTGAAGCTTTCTTT.

V and J are TRBV29-1 and TRBJ2-7; 10 bases line up with TRBD2. The trim removed 6 bases at V and 2 bases at J, leaving 1 base unmatched. The CDR3 sequence is 12 residues long. The V gene's germline CDR1 is SQVTM and CDR2 ANQGSEA. The CDR3 nucleotides are TGCAGCGTAGGGACTAGCGCCTACGAGCAGTACTTC. This codes for CSVGTSAYEQYF.

The chain joins TRBV6-6 to TRBJ1-4; 7 bases line up with TRBD1. Germline V lookup: CDR1 MNHNY, CDR2 SVGAGI (reference sequence). The CDR3 has 14 residues. J was trimmed by 5 bases and V by 2 bases; bases with no gene match: 2. The CDR3 reads CASSYRQGNEKLFF. In DNA form, the CDR3 reads TGTGCCAGCAGTTACCGACAGGGAAATGAAAAACTGTTTTTT.

The rearrangement joins TRBV4-2 to TRBJ2-1, with TRBD2 identical over 11 bases. The CDR3 consists of 17 residues. Trimming at V came to 0 bases and at J to 4 bases, leaving 5 bases not matched to a gene. The germline V gene encodes CDR1 LGHNA and CDR2 YNFKEQ. As DNA, the CDR3 is TGTGCCAGCAGCCAAGACGAACTAGCGGGGGTTTACAATGAGCAGTTCTTC. Translation: CASSQDELAGVYNEQFF.

This chain uses TRBV5-1 with TRBJ2-2; 10 nucleotides match TRBD1. The germline V gene encodes CDR1 SGHRS and CDR2 YFSETQ. With V trimmed by 4 bases and J by 5 bases, 2 bases remained unmatched. The CDR3 covers 14 residues. CDR3 sequence (DNA): TGCGCCAGCAGCCCGGACAGGGGGACCGGGGAGCTGTTTTTT. It codes for CASSPDRGTGELFF.

This clone showed up just once. The chain uses TRBV28 and TRBJ2-7, with D possibly TRBD2 on 6 matching bases. CDR3 length: 14 amino acids. Trimming stripped 6 bases from V and 3 bases from J, with 15 bases between. Germline V gene data show CDR1 as MDHEN and CDR2 as SYDVKM. The CDR3 protein is CASSILGGYYEQYF. The CDR3 DNA sequence: TGTGCCAGCAGCATCCTCGGGGGATACTACGAGCAGTACTTC.

The rearrangement joins TRBV9 to TRBJ1-3; D is undetermined. The germline V and J ends were trimmed by 2 bases and 1 base, with 13 bases remaining between them. This CDR3 has 16 residues. Germline loops: CDR1 SGDLS, CDR2 YYNGEE. CDR3 loop: CASSVTPDGSGNTIYF. The CDR3 DNA follows: TGTGCCAGCAGCGTGACACCCGACGGATCTGGAAACACCATATATTTT.

This rearrangement joins TRBV18 to TRBJ2-7; 10 bases map to TRBD1. Germline CDR1 reads KGHSH; CDR2 reads LQKENI. The CDR3 consists of 16 residues. With 2 bases clipped from V and 5 bases from J, the junction kept 9 bases outside the gene matches. Here the CDR3 reads CASSPGTGTGAHEQYF. CDR3 coding DNA: TGTGCCAGCTCACCAGGGACCGGGACAGGGGCCCACGAGCAGTACTTC.

V is TRBV12-5 and J is TRBJ2-7, with D perhaps matching TRBD1 (5 bases). V shed 2 bases and J shed 6 bases, with 14 bases lying between them. The CDR3 spans 14 residues. CDR1 is LGHNT, CDR2 FRNRAP, per germline. The CDR3 DNA reads TGTGCTAGTGGTTTGTGGGCAGGGATGGGCGAGCAGTACTTC. Its protein is CASGLWAGMGEQYF.